This T cell receptor (beta chain) was sequenced for a study of shared clonotypes between healthy human individuals. Running of the assay took place at deep level. The assay was immunoSEQ multiplex PCR, and TCRdb's table has in-frame clones only and misses some. The data show under 600,000 clones, roughly 95% seen once. Concerning this clone: What it binds is unknown.

The CDR3 contains 12 residues. Trimming pared 10 bases from V and 2 bases from J, leaving 9 bases between. The germline CDR1 and CDR2 sequences are LNHDA and SQIVND (reference sequence). Study-wide results and limits: On the whole, naive subsets had larger estimated richness than memory subsets had. Compared with clonotypes that all four donors shared, non-shared clonotypes had lower generation probabilities. Few donors restricted represented genetic and exposure-history diversity.

Material: naive CD4+ T cells sorted from blood. Indicated subset: CD45RA+ positively selected. V usage is TRBV19 and J usage is TRBJ2-1, with no clear D. The receptor's source is a woman aged 25 to 39 in good health. CDR3 amino acids: CAISDTYNEQFF. The CDR3, as DNA: TGTGCCATCAGCGATACCTACAATGAGCAGTTCTTC.